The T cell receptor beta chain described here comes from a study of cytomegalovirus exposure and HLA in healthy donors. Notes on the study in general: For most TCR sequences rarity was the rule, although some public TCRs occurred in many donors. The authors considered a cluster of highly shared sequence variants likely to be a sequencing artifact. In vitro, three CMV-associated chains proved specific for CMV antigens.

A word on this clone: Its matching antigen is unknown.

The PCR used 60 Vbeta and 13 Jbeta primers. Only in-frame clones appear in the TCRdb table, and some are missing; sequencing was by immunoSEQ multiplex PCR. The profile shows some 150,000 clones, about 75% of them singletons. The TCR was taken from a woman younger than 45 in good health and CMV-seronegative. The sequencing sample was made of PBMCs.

CDR3 sequence reads: CASSHRVLGANVLTF. The CDR3 bases are TGTGCCAGCAGTCACAGGGTTCTCGGGGCCAACGTCCTGACTTTC. The rearrangement links TRBV6-5 to TRBJ2-6; perhaps TRBD1 as D (6 bases). CDR1 is MNHEY, CDR2 SVGAGI, per germline. The CDR3 spans 15 residues. The germline V and J ends were trimmed by 5 bases and 4 bases, with 12 bases remaining between them.